The 22 T cell receptor beta chains presented below share a single source sample, sequenced in a study of shared clonotypes between healthy human individuals. Assay used: immunoSEQ multiplex PCR; TCRdb lists only in-frame clones, some missing. The sample consists of over a million clones, approximately 80% of them appearing once. The specimen sequenced was memory CD4+ T cells from PBMCs. Documented subset: CD45RA-negative fraction. These receptors originate from a man aged 18-30 years in good health. Some clones in this sample may be carry-over from other donors' samples.

Details on this clone: A read error may explain this, as a much larger clone is one base away. The chain carries TRBV11-2 and TRBJ2-2; D is ambiguous. CDR3 size: 13 residues. Germline CDR1 reads SGHAT; CDR2 reads FQNNGV. V lost 1 base to trimming and J lost 6 bases, with 6 bases between them. CDR3 region: CASSLGAPGELFF. The CDR3 region has the DNA TGTGCCAGCAGCTTAGGAGCGCCCGGGGAGCTGTTTTTT. Looking up the rest from reference TRBV11-2 and TRBJ2-2 gives the full variable domain: EAGVAQSPRYKIIEKRQSVAFWCNPISGHATLYWYQQILGQGPKLLIQFQNNGVVDDSQLPKDRFSAERLKGVDSTLKIQPAKLEDSAVYLCASSLGAPGELFFGEGSRLTVL.

V usage is TRBV7-3 and J usage is TRBJ1-2, with D hard to call. V dropped 4 bases and J dropped 8 bases, with 11 bases sitting between them. Germline V CDR1 and CDR2: SGHTA, FQGTGA. The CDR3 contains 12 residues. The CDR3 nucleotides are TGTGCCAGCAGCTCTCGAAGTTACGGCTACACCTTC. Protein sequence: CASSSRSYGYTF.

There are many counts of this clone. The same CDR3 also results from other DNA sequences found in this sample. The chain recombines TRBV7-3 with TRBJ2-2, with D perhaps matching TRBD2 (9 bases). Between the trimmed V and J ends, which lost 0 bases and 6 bases, there was a span of 17 bases. Looked up from germline, CDR1 is SGHTA and CDR2 is FQGTGA. The CDR3 totals 17 residues. This CDR3 reads CASSLTGLAGQAGELFF. CDR3 sequence (DNA): TGTGCCAGCAGCTTAACGGGGCTAGCGGGACAGGCCGGGGAGCTGTTTTTT.

V usage is TRBV2 and J usage is TRBJ2-1; D might be TRBD2 (6 bases). Looked up from germline, CDR1 is SNHLY and CDR2 is FYNNEI. The length of the CDR3 is 14 residues. Trimming took 8 bases from V and 8 from J, leaving 19 bases between them. In DNA form, the CDR3 reads TGTGCCAGCCCCGAAGGAGGGGCAGTCGATGAGCAGTTCTTC. Translated: CASPEGGAVDEQFF.

There are a few counts of this clone. The chain joins TRBV4-1 to TRBJ2-7; TRBD1 matches 10 bases. With 1 base clipped from V and 6 bases from J, the junction kept 9 bases outside the gene matches. The CDR3 covers 16 residues. CDR1 is MGHRA, CDR2 YSYEKL, per germline. The CDR3: CASSQVGGQGLSEQYF. CDR3 in DNA: TGCGCCAGCAGCCAAGTCGGGGGACAGGGGTTAAGCGAGCAGTACTTC.

This clone was counted only a few times. This chain joins TRBV30 and TRBJ2-4; tentatively, D is TRBD1 or TRBD2 (5 bases each). Germline CDR1 GTSNPN, CDR2 SVGIG (reference sequence). With 1 base removed from V and 3 bases from J, the gap between germline ends came to 13 bases. CDR3 length: 15 amino acids. The CDR3 spells CAWSGQGVDKNIQYF. CDR3 sequence (DNA): TGTGCCTGGAGTGGCCAGGGAGTAGACAAAAACATTCAGTACTTC.

This sequence joins TRBV28 and TRBJ1-2, with 10 bases fitting TRBD1. Germline CDR1 is MDHEN and CDR2 is SYDVKM. The CDR3 covers 17 residues. V dropped 5 bases and J dropped 4; count of bases not matched to a gene: 13. CDR3 amino acids: CASSPHGTGVTPYGYTF. The CDR3 DNA reads TGTGCCAGCAGTCCCCATGGGACAGGGGTAACCCCCTATGGCTACACCTTC.

This clone has only a few counts. V and J are TRBV2 and TRBJ1-2; D unresolved. The V gene's germline CDR1 is SNHLY and CDR2 FYNNEI. The CDR3 is made up of 13 amino acids. Trimming removed 4 bases at V and 8 bases at J, with 14 bases between. The CDR3 here is CASSVESARGYTF. The CDR3 bases are TGTGCCAGCAGTGTTGAGTCAGCACGAGGCTACACCTTC.

This chain links TRBV2 with TRBJ2-3; 7 nucleotides align to TRBD2. CDR1 and CDR2 (germline): SNHLY, FYNNEI. The CDR3 has 15 amino acids. V shed 7 bases, J shed 1 base, and the junction held 8 bases outside the gene matches. The CDR3 region is CASTGGSRRTDTQYF. CDR3 bases: TGTGCCAGCACGGGAGGTAGCAGGCGCACAGATACGCAGTATTTT. Using reference TRBV2 and TRBJ2-3 for the parts outside the CDR3, the full variable domain is EPEVTQTPSHQVTQMGQEVILRCVPISNHLYFYWYRQILGQKVEFLVSFYNNEISEKSEIFDDQFSVERPDGSNFTLKIRSTKLEDSAMYFCASTGGSRRTDTQYFGPGTRLTVL.

This clone has only a few counts. V gene TRBV7-3 combines with J gene TRBJ2-1, with 11 nucleotides matching TRBD2. Germline-derived CDR1 and CDR2 are SGHTA and FQGTGA. The trim removed 5 bases at V and 5 bases at J, leaving 14 bases unmatched. The CDR3 loop spans 18 amino acids. The CDR3 sequence is CASSPRLAGPPRNNEQFF. The CDR3 coding sequence is TGTGCCAGCAGCCCTCGACTAGCGGGACCCCCTAGGAACAATGAGCAGTTCTTC.

In this sample, this clone turned up a few times. V and J are TRBV2 and TRBJ2-7, with 8 bases lining up with TRBD1. CDR3 size: 12 residues. Unmatched junction bases numbered 4, after V lost 6 bases and J lost 6 bases. Germline CDR1 SNHLY, CDR2 FYNNEI. DNA of the CDR3: TGTGCCAGCAGAGGACAGGGCTCCGAGCAGTACTTC. This encodes CASRGQGSEQYF.

The chain links TRBV10-3 to TRBJ1-4; the D gene is possibly TRBD1 (5 bases). Germline CDR1 ENHRY, CDR2 SYGVKD. The CDR3 covers 13 residues. The V end lost 11 bases, the J end lost 6 bases, and 16 bases lay between the germline ends. CDR3 nucleotides: TGTGCCTCAAGGCCCCAGGGAGATGAAAAACTGTTTTTT. Translation: CASRPQGDEKLFF.

This clone was detected many times. The rearrangement links TRBV11-1 to TRBJ2-3; tentatively, D is TRBD2 (5 bases). Germline V lookup: CDR1 SGHAT, CDR2 FQDESV (reference sequence). With 4 bases removed from V and 4 bases from J, the gap between germline ends came to 12 bases. The CDR3 is 14 residues long. The chain's CDR3 is CASSSGGIPDTQYF. CDR3 DNA: TGTGCCAGCAGCTCCGGAGGTATCCCAGATACGCAGTATTTT.

This clone was counted once. The genes are TRBV5-1 and TRBJ2-5; 7 bases are shared with TRBD1. The length of the CDR3 is 14 residues. In germline, CDR1 is SGHRS, CDR2 YFSETQ. V shed 3 bases and J 4 bases; nucleotides not matched to a gene: 6. This CDR3 is CASSSQGRAETQYF. CDR3 nucleotide sequence: TGCGCCAGCAGCTCACAGGGGCGGGCAGAGACCCAGTACTTC.

The rearrangement links TRBV5-4 to TRBJ2-1; TRBD2 aligns across 8 bases. CDR1 is SGHNT, CDR2 YYREEE, per germline (reference sequence). This CDR3 has 15 residues. V shed 7 bases and J 4 bases; nucleotides not matched to a gene: 10. This CDR3 is CASGLGAGVYNEQFF. CDR3 in DNA: TGTGCCAGCGGGCTGGGAGCGGGAGTATACAATGAGCAGTTCTTC.

The chain employs TRBV7-2 and TRBJ1-2, with 7 bases identical to TRBD1. From germline, CDR1 is SGHTA and CDR2 FQGNSA. The CDR3 has 15 amino acids. The V and J ends lost 1 base and 4 bases, in that order; junction bases with no gene match: 6. CDR3 sequence (DNA): TGTGCCAGCAGCTTAGTGGGAGGGGGCCCCTATGGCTACACCTTC. It specifies CASSLVGGGPYGYTF.

As concerns this clone: A junction end diverges from the germline sequence, so it may reflect a read error. The chain recombines TRBV4-3 with TRBJ1-2; 9 nucleotides match TRBD1. The CDR3 has 13 residues. The germline V gene encodes CDR1 LGHNA and CDR2 YSLEER. The CDR3 region is CASSQDRDRVQGF. CDR3 nucleotide sequence: TGCGCCAGCAGCCAAGATCGGGACAGGGTGCAAGGCTTC.

V is TRBV7-8 and J is TRBJ1-5; maybe TRBD1 (5 bases). CDR3 length equals 12 residues. Trimming shortened V by 11 bases and J by 0 bases, and 8 bases separated the two germline ends. Germline values: CDR1 SGHVS, CDR2 FQNEAQ. Here the CDR3 reads CAGGVSNQPQHF. As DNA, the CDR3 is TGTGCCGGAGGGGTTAGCAATCAGCCCCAGCATTTT.

This clone has more than one count but fewer than ten. J is TRBJ1-5 and V is TRBV28; no firm D call. The CDR3 covers 11 residues. Germline lookup yields CDR1 MDHEN and CDR2 SYDVKM. The V end was cut by 3 bases, the J end by 6 bases, with 3 bases between. Here the CDR3 DNA reads TGTGCCAGCAGTTTTCGTCAGCCCCAGCATTTT. Residues: CASSFRQPQHF. Full variable domain (rest looked up from reference TRBV28 and TRBJ1-5): DVKVTQSSRYLVKRTGEKVFLECVQDMDHENMFWYRQDPGLGLRLIYFSYDVKMKEKGDIPEGYSVSREKKERFSLILESASTNQTSMYLCASSFRQPQHFGDGTRLSIL.

The CDR3 loop reads CAWRPPELYGYTF. CDR3 nucleotide sequence: TGTGCCTGGAGGCCCCCTGAGCTTTATGGCTACACCTTC. The rearrangement joins TRBV30 to TRBJ1-2; D gene ambiguous. The germline gives CDR1 GTSNPN, CDR2 SVGIG (reference sequence). The CDR3 runs 13 residues. The V gene lost 3 bases and the J gene lost 5 bases, with 13 bases spanning the gap. Supplemented by reference TRBV30 and TRBJ1-2, the full variable domain reads SQTIHQWPATLVQPVGSPLSLECTVEGTSNPNLYWYRQAAGRGLQLLFYSVGIGQISSEVPQNLSASRPQDRQFILSSKKLLLSDSGFYLCAWRPPELYGYTFGSGTRLTVV.

V and J are TRBV29-1 and TRBJ2-5; 15 nucleotides match TRBD2. The CDR3 length is 13 residues. Germline trimming cut 7 bases from V and 5 bases from J; bases unmatched to any gene: 2. Looked up from germline, CDR1 is SQVTM and CDR2 is ANQGSEA. CDR3 in DNA: TGCAGCGGGGGACTAGCGGGAGGTGAGACCCAGTACTTC. It specifies CSGGLAGGETQYF.

J is TRBJ2-1 and V is TRBV5-4; D is uncertain. V dropped 2 bases and J dropped 3 bases, with 9 bases sitting between them. CDR1 and CDR2 (germline): SGHNT, YYREEE (reference sequence). This CDR3 has 14 amino acids. In DNA, the CDR3 is TGTGCCAGCAGCTTTTTAACAGACTACAATGAGCAGTTCTTC. Encoded protein: CASSFLTDYNEQFF.